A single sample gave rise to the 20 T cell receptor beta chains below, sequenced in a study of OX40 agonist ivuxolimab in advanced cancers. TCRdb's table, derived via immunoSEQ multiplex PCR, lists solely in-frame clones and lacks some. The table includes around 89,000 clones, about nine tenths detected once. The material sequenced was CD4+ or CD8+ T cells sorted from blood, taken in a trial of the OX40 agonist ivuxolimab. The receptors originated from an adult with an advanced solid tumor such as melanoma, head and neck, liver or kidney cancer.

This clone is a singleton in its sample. Here the CDR3 reads CASSLISSYNEQFF. DNA for the CDR3: TGTGCCAGCAGTTTAATCAGCTCCTACAATGAGCAGTTCTTC. The V call is TRBV27, the J call TRBJ2-1; D is uncertain. The V and J ends lost 2 bases and 0 bases respectively, with 5 bases between them. Germline V gene sequence: CDR1 MNHEY, CDR2 SMNVEV (reference sequence). The CDR3 is 14 residues long.

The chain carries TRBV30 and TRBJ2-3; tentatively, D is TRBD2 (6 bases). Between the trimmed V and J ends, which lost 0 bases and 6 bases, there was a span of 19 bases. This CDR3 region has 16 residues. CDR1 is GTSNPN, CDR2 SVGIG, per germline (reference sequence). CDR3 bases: TGTGCCTGGAGTGTATTCCAGGGAGGTTTTTTGGATACGCAGTATTTT. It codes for CAWSVFQGGFLDTQYF.

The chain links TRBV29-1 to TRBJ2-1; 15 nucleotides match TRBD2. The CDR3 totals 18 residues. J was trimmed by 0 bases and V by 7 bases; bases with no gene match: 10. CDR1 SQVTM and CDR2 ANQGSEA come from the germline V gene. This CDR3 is CSAWTSGGVRSSYNEQFF. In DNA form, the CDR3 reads TGCAGCGCCTGGACTAGCGGGGGGGTCCGGAGCTCCTACAATGAGCAGTTCTTC.

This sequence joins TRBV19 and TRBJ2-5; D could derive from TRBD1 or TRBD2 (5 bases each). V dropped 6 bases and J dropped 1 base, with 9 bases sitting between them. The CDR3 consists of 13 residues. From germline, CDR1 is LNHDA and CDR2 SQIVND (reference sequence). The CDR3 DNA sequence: TGTGCCAGTAGATCCGGGACCCAAGAGACCCAGTACTTC. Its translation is CASRSGTQETQYF.

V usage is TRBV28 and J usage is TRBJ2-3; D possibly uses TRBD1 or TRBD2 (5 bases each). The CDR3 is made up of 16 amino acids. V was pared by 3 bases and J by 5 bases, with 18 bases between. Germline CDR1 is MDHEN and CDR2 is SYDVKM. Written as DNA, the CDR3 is TGTGCCAGCAGTTTTGGGGGTGGAGGATCGAAAGATACGCAGTATTTT. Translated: CASSFGGGGSKDTQYF.

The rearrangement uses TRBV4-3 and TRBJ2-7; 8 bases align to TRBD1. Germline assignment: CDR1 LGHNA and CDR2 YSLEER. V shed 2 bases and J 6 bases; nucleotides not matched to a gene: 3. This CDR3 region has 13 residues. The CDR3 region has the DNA TGCGCCAGCAGCCAATACACAGGGGGCGAGCAGTACTTC. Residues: CASSQYTGGEQYF.

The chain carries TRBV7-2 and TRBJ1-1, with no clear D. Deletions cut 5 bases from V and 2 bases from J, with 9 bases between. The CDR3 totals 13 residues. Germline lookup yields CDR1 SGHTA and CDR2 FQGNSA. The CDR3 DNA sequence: TGTGCCAGCAGCATGCGGCTTAACACTGAAGCTTTCTTT. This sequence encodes CASSMRLNTEAFF. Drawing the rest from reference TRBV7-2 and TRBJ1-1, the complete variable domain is GAGVSQSPSNKVTEKGKDVELRCDPISGHTALYWYRQSLGQGLEFLIYFQGNSAPDKSGLPSDRFSAERTGGSVSTLTIQRTQQEDSAVYLCASSMRLNTEAFFGQGTRLTVV.

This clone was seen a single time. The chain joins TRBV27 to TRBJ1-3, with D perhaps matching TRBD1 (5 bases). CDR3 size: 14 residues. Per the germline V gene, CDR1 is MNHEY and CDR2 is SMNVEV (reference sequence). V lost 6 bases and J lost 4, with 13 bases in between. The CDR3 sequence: CASSAQGSGNTIYF. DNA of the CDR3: TGTGCCAGCAGCGCGCAGGGCTCCGGAAACACCATATATTTT.

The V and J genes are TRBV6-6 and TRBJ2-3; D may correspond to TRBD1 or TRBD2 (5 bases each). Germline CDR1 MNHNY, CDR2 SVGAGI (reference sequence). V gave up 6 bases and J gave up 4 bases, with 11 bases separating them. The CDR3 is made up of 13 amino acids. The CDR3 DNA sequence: TGTGCCAGCAGGACTCAGGGACCAGATACGCAGTATTTT. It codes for CASRTQGPDTQYF.

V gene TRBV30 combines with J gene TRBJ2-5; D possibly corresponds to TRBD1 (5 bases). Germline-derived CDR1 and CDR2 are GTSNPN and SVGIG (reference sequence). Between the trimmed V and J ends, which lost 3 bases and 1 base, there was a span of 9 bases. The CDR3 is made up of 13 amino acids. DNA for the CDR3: TGTGCCTGGAGGACAGAGGCCCAAGAGACCCAGTACTTC. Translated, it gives CAWRTEAQETQYF.

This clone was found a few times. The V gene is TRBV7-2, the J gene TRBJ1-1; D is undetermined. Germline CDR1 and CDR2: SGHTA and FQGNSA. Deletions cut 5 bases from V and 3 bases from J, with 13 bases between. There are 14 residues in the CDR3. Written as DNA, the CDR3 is TGTGCCAGCAGCCCCCTCATTTGGGACACTGAAGCTTTCTTT. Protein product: CASSPLIWDTEAFF.

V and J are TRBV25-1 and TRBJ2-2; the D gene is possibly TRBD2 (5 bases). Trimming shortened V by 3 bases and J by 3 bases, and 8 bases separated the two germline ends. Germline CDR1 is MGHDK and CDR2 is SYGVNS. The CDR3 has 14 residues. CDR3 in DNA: TGTGCCAGCAGTGAGACTACCTACACCGGGGAGCTGTTTTTT. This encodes CASSETTYTGELFF.

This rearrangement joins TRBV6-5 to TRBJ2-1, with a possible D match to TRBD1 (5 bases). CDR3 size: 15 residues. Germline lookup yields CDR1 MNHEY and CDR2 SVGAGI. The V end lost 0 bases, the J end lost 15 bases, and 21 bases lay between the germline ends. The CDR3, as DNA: TGTGCCAGCAGTTACTCGAGTCCCAGGGTTAACGGTATGTTCTTC. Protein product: CASSYSSPRVNGMFF.

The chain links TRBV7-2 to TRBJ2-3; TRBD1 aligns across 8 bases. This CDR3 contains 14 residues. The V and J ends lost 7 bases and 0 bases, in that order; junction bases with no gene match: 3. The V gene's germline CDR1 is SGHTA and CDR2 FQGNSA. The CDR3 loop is CASTWTGSTDTQYF. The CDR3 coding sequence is TGTGCCAGCACCTGGACAGGGAGCACAGATACGCAGTATTTT.

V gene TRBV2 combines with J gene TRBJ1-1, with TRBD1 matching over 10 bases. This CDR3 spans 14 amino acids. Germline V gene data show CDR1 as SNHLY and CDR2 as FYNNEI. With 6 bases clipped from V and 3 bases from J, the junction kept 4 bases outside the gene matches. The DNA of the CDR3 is TGTGCCAGCAGCCAGACAGGGGGCGACACTGAAGCTTTCTTT. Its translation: CASSQTGGDTEAFF.

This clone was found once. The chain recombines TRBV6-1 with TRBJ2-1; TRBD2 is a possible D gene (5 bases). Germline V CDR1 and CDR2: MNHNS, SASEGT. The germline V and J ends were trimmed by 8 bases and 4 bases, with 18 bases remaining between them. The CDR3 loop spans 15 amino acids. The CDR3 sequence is CASRPILLGYNEQFF. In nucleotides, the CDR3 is TGTGCCAGCCGTCCCATCCTACTAGGGTACAATGAGCAGTTCTTC.

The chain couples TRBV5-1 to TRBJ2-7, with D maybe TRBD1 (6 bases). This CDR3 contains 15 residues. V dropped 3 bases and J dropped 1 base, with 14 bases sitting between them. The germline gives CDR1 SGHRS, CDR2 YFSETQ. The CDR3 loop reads CASSSQGIGSYEQYF. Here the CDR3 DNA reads TGCGCCAGCAGCTCACAGGGAATAGGGTCCTACGAGCAGTACTTC.

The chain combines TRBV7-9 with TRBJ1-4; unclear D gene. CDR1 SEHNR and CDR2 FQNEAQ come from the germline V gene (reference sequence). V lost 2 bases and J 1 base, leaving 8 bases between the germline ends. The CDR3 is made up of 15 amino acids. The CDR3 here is CASSLSEVTNEKLFF. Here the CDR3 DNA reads TGTGCCAGCAGCTTATCTGAAGTAACTAATGAAAAACTGTTTTTT. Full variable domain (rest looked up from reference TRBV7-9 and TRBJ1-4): DTGVSQNPRHKITKRGQNVTFRCDPISEHNRLYWYRQTLGQGPEFLTYFQNEAQLEKSRLLSDRFSAERPKGSFSTLEIQRTEQGDSAMYLCASSLSEVTNEKLFFGSGTQLSVL.

This CDR3 reads CASSYWELIPLYEQYF. The CDR3 DNA sequence: TGTGCCAGCAGTTATTGGGAACTCATCCCCCTCTACGAGCAGTACTTC. The rearrangement links TRBV27 to TRBJ2-7; D is uncertain. The CDR3 has 16 amino acids. The ends were cut back, 4 bases at V and 3 bases at J, with 19 bases in the middle. The germline V gene has CDR1 MNHEY and CDR2 SMNVEV (reference sequence).

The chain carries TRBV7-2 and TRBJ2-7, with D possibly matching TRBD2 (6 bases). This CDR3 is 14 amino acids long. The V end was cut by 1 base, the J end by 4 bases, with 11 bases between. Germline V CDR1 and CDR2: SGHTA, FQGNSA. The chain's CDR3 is CASSLVLAKYEQYF. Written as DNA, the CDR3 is TGTGCCAGCAGCTTAGTGCTAGCGAAATACGAGCAGTACTTC. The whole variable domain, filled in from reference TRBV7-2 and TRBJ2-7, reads GAGVSQSPSNKVTEKGKDVELRCDPISGHTALYWYRQSLGQGLEFLIYFQGNSAPDKSGLPSDRFSAERTGGSVSTLTIQRTQQEDSAVYLCASSLVLAKYEQYFGPGTRLTVT.